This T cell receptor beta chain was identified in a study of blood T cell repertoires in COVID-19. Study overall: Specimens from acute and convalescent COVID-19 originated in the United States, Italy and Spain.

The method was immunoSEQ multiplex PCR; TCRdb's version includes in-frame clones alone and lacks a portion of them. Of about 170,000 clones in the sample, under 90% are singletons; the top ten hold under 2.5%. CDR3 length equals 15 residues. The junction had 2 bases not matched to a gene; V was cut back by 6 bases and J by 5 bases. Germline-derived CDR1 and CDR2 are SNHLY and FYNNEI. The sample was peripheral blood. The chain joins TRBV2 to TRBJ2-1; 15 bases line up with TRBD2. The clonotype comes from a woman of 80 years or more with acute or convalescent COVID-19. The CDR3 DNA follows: TGTGCCAGCAGGAGGACTAGCGGGGGGGACAATGAGCAGTTCTTC. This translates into CASRRTSGGDNEQFF.